This is a list of T cell receptor beta chains from one sample in a study of shared clonotypes between healthy human individuals. Sequencing used immunoSEQ multiplex PCR; TCRdb keeps in-frame clones, though not all of them. The sample has millions of clones, more than 85% seen once; the top ten hold about 0.41%. The specimen was naive CD4+ T cells from PBMCs. The receptors here all came from a man aged 18 to 30 in good health. Some clones in this sample may be carry-over from other donors' samples. Each CDR3 is given with its conserved first and last residue. The order of the fields is D gene, clone size, J gene, V gene, CDR3 DNA, CDR3 protein. The D gene is left open where the match is weak. The size field is filled for only some rows; it gives once, few, many or a size class.

>NA|NA|TRBJ1-4|TRBV29-1
TGCAGCGTCCTAGGAGGGTCTATTAATGAAAAACTGTTTTTT
CSVLGGSINEKLFF
>NA|NA|TRBJ2-7|TRBV18
TGTGCCAGCTCACCCCTAGCGTCACCCTCCTACGAGCAGTACTTC
CASSPLASPSYEQYF
>NA|few|TRBJ1-2|TRBV2
TGTGCCAGCAGTGGAGGGTTCGGCTATGGCTACACCTTC
CASSGGFGYGYTF
>TRBD2|NA|TRBJ2-7|TRBV5-1
TGCGCCAGCAGCCTGAGCGGGAGTAGTTACGAGCAGTACTTC
CASSLSGSSYEQYF
>NA|NA|TRBJ2-2|TRBV6-4
TGTGCCAGCAGCCGGGGGGCTAGCAGAAACACCGGGGAGCTGTTTTTT
CASSRGASRNTGELFF
>NA|NA|TRBJ2-7|TRBV15
TGTGCCACCAGCAGAGAGAGACTGATAAGCTACGAGCAGTACTTC
CATSRERLISYEQYF
>NA|NA|TRBJ1-2|TRBV20-1
TGCAGTGCTAGAGCCGACTATGGCTACACCTTC
CSARADYGYTF
>NA|NA|TRBJ1-2|TRBV18
TGTGCCAGCTCCCGGGGACAAATTAACTATGGCTACACCTTC
CASSRGQINYGYTF
>NA|NA|TRBJ1-2|TRBV5-4
TGTGCCAGCAGCCTTGGCGGGGCAGCAAACTCAGACATCTATGGCTACACCTTC
CASSLGGAANSDIYGYTF
>TRBD2|NA|TRBJ2-1|TRBV7-3
TGTGCCAGCAGCCAGAGAACTAGCGGTTACAATGAGCAGTTCTTC
CASSQRTSGYNEQFF
>TRBD2|NA|TRBJ2-3|TRBV28
TGTGCCAGCAGTAGCTTCTGGCGGGAGGGAGCAGATACGCAGTATTTT
CASSSFWREGADTQYF
>NA|NA|TRBJ2-7|TRBV6-9
TGTGCCAGCAGTTATAGGGACATTCGGGAGCAGTACTTC
CASSYRDIREQYF
>NA|once|TRBJ2-7|TRBV30
TGTGCCTGGAATCGGGGGCCCTACTACGAGCAGTACTTC
CAWNRGPYYEQYF
>NA|NA|TRBJ2-7|TRBV28
TGTGCCAGCAGTTTTTTAGGGCCGGACGAGCAGTACTTC
CASSFLGPDEQYF
>NA|NA|TRBJ2-7|TRBV7-2
TGTGCCAGCAGCTTATACTCCGAGCAGTACTTC
CASSLYSEQYF
>NA|NA|TRBJ1-2|TRBV7-2
TGTGCCAGCAGCTTAAGAAATTTGCGGTTTACCTCTAACTATGGCTACACCTTC
CASSLRNLRFTSNYGYTF
>NA|NA|TRBJ2-7|TRBV19
TGTGCCAGTAGTATTGGTCACGCTAACTACGAGCAGTACTTC
CASSIGHANYEQYF
>NA|NA|TRBJ2-1|TRBV5-1
TGCGCCAGCAGCTTGGCGCCCGGGACAACCAATGAGCAGTTCTTC
CASSLAPGTTNEQFF
>TRBD2|NA|TRBJ2-7|TRBV6-5
TGTGCCAGCAGTTACTCGAGGACTAGCGGGAGCGAGCAGTACTTC
CASSYSRTSGSEQYF
>NA|NA|TRBJ1-2|TRBV4-3
TGCGCCAGCAGCCAAGGGTCCGGTGTCTATGGCTACACCTTC
CASSQGSGVYGYTF
>TRBD1|NA|TRBJ2-2|TRBV2
TGTGCCAGCAGCCCCGACAGGGTTTCCCTGGGGGAGCTGTTTTTT
CASSPDRVSLGELFF
>NA|NA|TRBJ2-2|TRBV5-4
TGTGCCAGCAGCTTGGATCCCAGGGGTAACACCGGGGAGCTGTTTTTT
CASSLDPRGNTGELFF
>NA|NA|TRBJ2-3|TRBV2
TGTGCCACGAGGGACGCCTCGGCGCAGTATTTT
CATRDASAQYF
>NA|NA|TRBJ2-7|TRBV18
TGTGCCAGCTCAACCCGGGGTCAGAACGACGAGCAGTACTTC
CASSTRGQNDEQYF
>TRBD2|NA|TRBJ2-7|TRBV19
TGTGCCAGTTCTAGCGGGAGGGGAGCCTACGAGCAGTACTTC
CASSSGRGAYEQYF
>NA|NA|TRBJ1-5|TRBV19
TGTGCCAGTAGTTTAGTGGGCGGGGCCCAGCATTTT
CASSLVGGAQHF
>TRBD1|NA|TRBJ1-4|TRBV7-9
TGTGCCAGCAGCCACAGGGGGAAGGGGGAAAAACTGTTTTTT
CASSHRGKGEKLFF
>TRBD1|NA|TRBJ1-1|TRBV5-1
TGCGCCAGCAGCTGGGGACAGGGGGCCAACACTGAAGCTTTCTTT
CASSWGQGANTEAFF
>NA|NA|TRBJ1-3|TRBV11-2
TGTGCCAGCAGCCACAGACAACAGGGAAACACCATATATTTT
CASSHRQQGNTIYF
>NA|NA|TRBJ2-2|TRBV5-4
TGTGCCAGCAGGGGCACTCCGGGGCGTGCCAACACCGGGGAGCTGTTTTTT
CASRGTPGRANTGELFF
>TRBD2|NA|TRBJ2-4|TRBV7-9
TGTGCCAGCAGCCCTCCGGGACGGGCGGGAGCGGGCAAAAACATTCAGTACTTC
CASSPPGRAGAGKNIQYF
>NA|NA|TRBJ2-6|TRBV9
TGTGCCAGCAGCGGAACAGGGAGCTCTGGGGCCAACGTCCTGACTTTC
CASSGTGSSGANVLTF
>NA|once|TRBJ2-3|TRBV7-3
TGTGCCAGCAGCTTAGGCACTACTCCCGATACGCAGTATTTT
CASSLGTTPDTQYF
>NA|NA|TRBJ2-7|TRBV6-5
TGTGCCAGCAGTTACGTTGCCGGGATCGGCGAGCAGTACTTC
CASSYVAGIGEQYF
>NA|few|TRBJ2-7|TRBV7-7
TGTGCCAGCAGCTCTGGACAAGGCGTGGAGCAGTACTTC
CASSSGQGVEQYF
>TRBD2|NA|TRBJ2-3|TRBV19
TGTGCTAGCGGGAGGGGCACAGATACGCAGTATTTT
CASGRGTDTQYF
>NA|NA|TRBJ1-4|TRBV18
TGTGCCAGCTCACCCTCCGGGCAGAAACTGTTTTTT
CASSPSGQKLFF
>NA|NA|TRBJ2-1|TRBV11-3
TGTGCCAGCAGCCGAACCAATGAGCAGTTCTTC
CASSRTNEQFF
>TRBD1|NA|TRBJ1-1|TRBV7-9
TGTGCCAGCAGCTTAGACAGGGGGATGAACACTGAAGCTTTCTTT
CASSLDRGMNTEAFF
>NA|NA|TRBJ2-3|TRBV27
TGTGCCAGCAGTTTCGGGGGCGCAGCTACGCAGTATTTT
CASSFGGAATQYF
>NA|few|TRBJ1-5|TRBV30
TGTGCCTGGAGTTCCGACAGCGCCCAGCATTTT
CAWSSDSAQHF